The clone carrying this TCR beta chain was counted at least ten times. Its cognate antigen is unknown. Investigators prepared the TCR beta libraries by applying iRepertoire HTBI primers and Arm-PCR of CDR3 regions. A single record per CDR3 protein comes from TCRdb applying MiXCR to the multiplex PCR reads. The repertoire holds hundreds of thousands of distinct CDR3 sequences, with 15% to 20% as singletons. The entry originates in a study of regulatory T cells in long-lasting Graves disease. Study results and caveats: Among samples with persistent disease, TRBV28, TRBJ1-2 and TRBJ2-5 were favored.

After removal of 4 bases from V and 7 bases from J, the junction contained 3 bases not matched to a gene. This CDR3 comprises 14 residues. Time point noted: newly diagnosed GD, antithyroid drugs for less than 3 months. The TCR library was made from RNA that had been extracted from PBMCs in TRIzol. V gene TRBV12-3 or TRBV12-4 combines with J gene TRBJ2-4, with 11 bases that match TRBD1. The clonotype was recovered from a female donor with Graves disease. The sample in question was peripheral blood mononuclear cells (PBMCs), obtained at new diagnosis, from a patient treated with antithyroid drugs. The CDR3 here is CASSWTGGSNIQYF. The CDR3 bases are TGTGCCAGCAGTTGGACAGGGGGCTCGAACATTCAGTACTTC.